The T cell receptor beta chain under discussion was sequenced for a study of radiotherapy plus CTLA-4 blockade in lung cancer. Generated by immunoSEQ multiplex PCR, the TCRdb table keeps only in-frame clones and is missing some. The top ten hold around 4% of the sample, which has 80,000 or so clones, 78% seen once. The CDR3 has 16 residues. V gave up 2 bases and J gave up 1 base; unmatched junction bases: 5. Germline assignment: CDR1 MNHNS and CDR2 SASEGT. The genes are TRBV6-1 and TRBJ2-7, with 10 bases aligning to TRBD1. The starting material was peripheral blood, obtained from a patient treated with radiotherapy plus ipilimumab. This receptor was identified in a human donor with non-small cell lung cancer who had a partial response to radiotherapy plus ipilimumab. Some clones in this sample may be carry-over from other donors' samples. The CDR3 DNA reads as TGTGCCAGCAGTGAACCCTGGGACAGGGGATCCTACGAGCAGTACTTC. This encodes CASSEPWDRGSYEQYF.